The present TCR beta chain was sequenced within a study of shared clonotypes between healthy human individuals. Using immunoSEQ multiplex PCR, the repertoire was profiled, and TCRdb retains in-frame clones only, with some absent. Here the sample spans over 2 million clones, 85% to 95% being singletons. Germline CDR1 SGHTA, CDR2 FQGNSA. V was trimmed by 3 bases and J by 2 bases, leaving 11 bases between them. The CDR3 has 16 residues. The sequencing sample was made of naive CD4+ T cells sorted from blood. The subset here: CD45RA+ positively selected. The origin of this receptor is a man between 18 and 35 years old in good health. The rearrangement joins TRBV7-2 to TRBJ2-6, with D hard to call. CDR3 sequence (DNA): TGTGCCAGCAGCTTTTTAGGCCACCCTGGGGCCAACGTCCTGACTTTC. Its translation: CASSFLGHPGANVLTF.